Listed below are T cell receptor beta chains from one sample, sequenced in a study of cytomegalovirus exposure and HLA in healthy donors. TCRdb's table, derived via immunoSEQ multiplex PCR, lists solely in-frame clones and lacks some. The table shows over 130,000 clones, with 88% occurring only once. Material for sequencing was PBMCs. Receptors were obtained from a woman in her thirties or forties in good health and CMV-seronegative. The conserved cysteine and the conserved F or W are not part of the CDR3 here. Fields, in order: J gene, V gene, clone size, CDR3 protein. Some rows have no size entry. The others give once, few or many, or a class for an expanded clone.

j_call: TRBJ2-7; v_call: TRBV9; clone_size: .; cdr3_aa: ASSVGPSVGSYEQY
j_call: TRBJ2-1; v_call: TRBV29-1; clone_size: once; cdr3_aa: SVGLSGNLPADYNEQF
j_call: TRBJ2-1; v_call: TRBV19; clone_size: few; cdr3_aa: ASSRRSEYNEQF
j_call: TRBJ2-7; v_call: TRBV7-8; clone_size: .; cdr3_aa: ASSFLEPYEQY
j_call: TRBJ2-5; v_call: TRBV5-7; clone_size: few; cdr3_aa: ASSNRTGEETQY
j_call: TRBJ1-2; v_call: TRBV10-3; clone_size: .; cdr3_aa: AIRPPGTDYGYT
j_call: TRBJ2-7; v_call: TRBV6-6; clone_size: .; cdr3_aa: ASSYSTGGYEQY
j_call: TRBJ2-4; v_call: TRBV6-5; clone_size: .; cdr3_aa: ASSPGFKNIQY
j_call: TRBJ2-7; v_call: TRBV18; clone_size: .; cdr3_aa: ASSPSASGGSYEQY
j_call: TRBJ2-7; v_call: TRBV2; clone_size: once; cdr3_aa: ASSVQGPRYEQY
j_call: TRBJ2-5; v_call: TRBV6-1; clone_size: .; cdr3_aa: ASSVWDSQETQY
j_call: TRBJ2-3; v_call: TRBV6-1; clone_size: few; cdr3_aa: ASSERGDRATDTQY
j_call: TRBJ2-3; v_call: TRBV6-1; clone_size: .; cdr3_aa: ASVGRGAYTDTQY
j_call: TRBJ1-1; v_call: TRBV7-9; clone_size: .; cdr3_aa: ASSLDGQAHTEAF
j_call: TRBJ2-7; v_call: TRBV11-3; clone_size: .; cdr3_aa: ASSLDRWGGSSYEQY
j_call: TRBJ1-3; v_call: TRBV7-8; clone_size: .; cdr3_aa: ASSPQGWNTIY
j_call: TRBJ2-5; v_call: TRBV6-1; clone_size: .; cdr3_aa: ASRAGERETQY
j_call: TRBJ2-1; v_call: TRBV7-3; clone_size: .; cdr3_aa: ASSPLSGGVFSSYNEQF
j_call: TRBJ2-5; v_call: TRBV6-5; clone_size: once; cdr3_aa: ASSYFGTSGRETQY
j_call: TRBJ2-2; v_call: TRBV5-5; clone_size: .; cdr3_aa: ASSLLLAGGAGELF
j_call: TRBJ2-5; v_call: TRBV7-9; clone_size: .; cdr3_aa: ASSLGVGGEETQY
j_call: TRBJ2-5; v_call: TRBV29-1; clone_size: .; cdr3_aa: SVVGTAQETQY
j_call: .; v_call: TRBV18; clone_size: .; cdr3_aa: ASSPGSEQY
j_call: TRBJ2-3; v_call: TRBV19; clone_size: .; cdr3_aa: ASSRSLAGGAYSDTQY
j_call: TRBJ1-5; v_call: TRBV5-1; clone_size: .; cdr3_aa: ASRSGPWGGQPQH
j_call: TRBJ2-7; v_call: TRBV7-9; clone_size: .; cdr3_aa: ASQHGEHEQY
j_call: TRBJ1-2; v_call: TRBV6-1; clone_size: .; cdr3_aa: ASSALLDYYGYT
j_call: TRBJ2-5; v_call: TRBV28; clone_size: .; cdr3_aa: ASRFSGSREETQY
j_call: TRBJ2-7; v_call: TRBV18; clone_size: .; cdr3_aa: ASSLLQGSYEQY
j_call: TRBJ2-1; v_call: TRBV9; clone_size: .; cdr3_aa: ASSPGTTRQGEQF
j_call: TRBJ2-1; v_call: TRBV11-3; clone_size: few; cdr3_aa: ASSPLGATYNEQF
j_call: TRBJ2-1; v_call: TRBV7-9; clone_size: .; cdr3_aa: ASSLGASEYNEQF
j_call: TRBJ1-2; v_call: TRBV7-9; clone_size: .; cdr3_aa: ASSLWVGNGYT